These 11 T cell receptor beta chains came from one sample sequenced in a study of a mutant IDH1 vaccine in newly diagnosed glioma. Their antigen targets remain unknown. The method was immunoSEQ multiplex PCR; TCRdb's version includes in-frame clones alone and lacks a portion of them. Of approximately 62,000 clones listed, roughly 85% are singletons. Time point denoted: week 23, last vaccination. Doses of 300 ug of mutant IDH1 20-mer peptide were given with topical imiquimod. This material consisted of PBMCs, taken from a glioma patient whose treatment included an IDH1 peptide vaccine. The receptors were gathered from a young man with glioma.

V gene TRBV30 combines with J gene TRBJ2-3; tentatively, D is TRBD2 (6 bases). The CDR3 is 11 residues long. V was trimmed by 3 bases and J by 13 bases, leaving 14 bases between them. Looked up from germline, CDR1 is GTSNPN and CDR2 is SVGIG (reference sequence). DNA of the CDR3: TGTGCCTGGAGGGAGGGTGGAACTAAGTATTTT. It specifies CAWREGGTKYF.

The V gene is TRBV5-1, the J gene TRBJ2-2, with D unclear. The CDR3 contains 15 residues. V lost 3 bases and J lost 4, with 13 bases in between. Germline V CDR1 and CDR2: SGHRS, YFSETQ. CDR3 residues: CASSSNLRVTGELFF. DNA for the CDR3: TGCGCCAGCAGCTCCAATCTGAGAGTCACCGGGGAGCTGTTTTTT.

The chain links TRBV9 to TRBJ2-1; TRBD2 aligns across 9 bases. CDR1 is SGDLS and CDR2 is YYNGEE in the germline V gene. V trimming: 2 bases; J trimming: 1 base; junction bases outside the gene matches: 1. This CDR3 is built from 15 residues. The CDR3 sequence: CASSVAGGSYNEQFF. The CDR3, as DNA: TGTGCCAGCAGCGTGGCGGGGGGGTCCTACAATGAGCAGTTCTTC. The full variable domain, rest sourced from reference TRBV9 and TRBJ2-1, is DSGVTQTPKHLITATGQRVTLRCSPRSGDLSVYWYQQSLDQGLQFLIQYYNGEERAKGNILERFSAQQFPDLHSELNLSSLELGDSALYFCASSVAGGSYNEQFFGPGTRLTVL.

This chain links TRBV14 with TRBJ2-7; a possible D gene is TRBD2 (6 bases). The CDR3 loop spans 18 amino acids. Trimming left V 5 bases short and J 5 bases short, with 28 bases between. CDR1 and CDR2 (germline): SGHDN, FVKESK. The CDR3 DNA sequence: TGTGCCAGCAGCTCATGGGCACTGGGGGGTAGAGGTTATCACGAGCAGTACTTC. It is translated as CASSSWALGGRGYHEQYF.

V gene TRBV2 combines with J gene TRBJ2-1; D unresolved. Germline V gene sequence: CDR1 SNHLY, CDR2 FYNNEI. The CDR3 length is 11 residues. V lost 2 bases, J lost 15 bases, and 11 bases lay in between. Here the CDR3 reads CASSETHSLFF. The CDR3 DNA sequence: TGTGCCAGCAGTGAAACTCACAGCTTGTTCTTC. Using reference TRBV2 and TRBJ2-1 for the parts outside the CDR3, the full variable domain is EPEVTQTPSHQVTQMGQEVILRCVPISNHLYFYWYRQILGQKVEFLVSFYNNEISEKSEIFDDQFSVERPDGSNFTLKIRSTKLEDSAMYFCASSETHSLFFGPGTRLTVL.

V gene TRBV4-1 combines with J gene TRBJ2-7; TRBD1 agrees at 9 bases. Germline CDR1 and CDR2: MGHRA and YSYEKL. V lost 4 bases and J lost 3; bases outside the gene matches: 10. The CDR3 length is 16 residues. The CDR3 coding sequence is TGCGCCAGCAGCCCTTCCCCGGGACAGGGATTCTACGAGCAGTACTTC. This codes for CASSPSPGQGFYEQYF.

This rearrangement joins TRBV21-1 to TRBJ2-7; no DNA check was done on the table's D call, TRBD2. TRBV21-1 is reported as a pseudogene. This CDR3 is built from 14 residues. CDR3 residues: CASSPRDCAYEQYF. The CDR3 coding sequence is TGTGCCAGCAGCCCCCGGGACTGCGCCTACGAGCAGTACTTC.

This chain connects TRBV7-6 to TRBJ1-4, with 8 bases that match TRBD1. The germline CDR1 and CDR2 sequences are SGHVS and FNYEAQ. The CDR3 runs to 15 residues. V lost 10 bases, J lost 8 bases, and 15 bases stayed unmatched. The CDR3 sequence is CATSTLTGEWEKLFF. The CDR3 nucleotides read TGTGCCACCTCAACCTTGACAGGGGAGTGGGAAAAACTGTTTTTT.

This CDR3 is CASSQQGARSYNSPLHF. DNA for the CDR3: TGTGCCAGCAGCCAACAGGGGGCAAGGTCCTATAATTCACCCCTCCACTTT. The genes are TRBV13 and TRBJ1-6; 9 nucleotides match TRBD1. CDR3 length: 17 amino acids. From germline, CDR1 is PRHDT and CDR2 FYEKMQ (reference sequence). The J segment lost 1 base and the V segment lost 5 bases, leaving 6 bases of the junction unmatched.

J is TRBJ2-1 and V is TRBV5-6; D not certain. The germline gives CDR1 SGHDT, CDR2 YYEEEE. V lost 4 bases to trimming and J lost 4 bases, with 6 bases between them. The CDR3 is 12 amino acids. DNA of the CDR3: TGTGCCAGCAGCACTTTATACAATGAGCAGTTCTTC. Its protein is CASSTLYNEQFF.

This clone was recorded a few times. The CDR3 reads CASKGSTASLHF. CDR3 nucleotide sequence: TGTGCCAGCAAGGGGTCGACGGCGTCCCTCCACTTT. This chain uses TRBV2 with TRBJ1-6; tentatively, D is TRBD1 (5 bases). Germline CDR1 and CDR2: SNHLY and FYNNEI. The ends were cut back, 7 bases at V and 14 bases at J, with 15 bases in the middle. The CDR3 is made up of 12 amino acids. Full variable domain (missing parts from reference TRBV2 and TRBJ1-6): EPEVTQTPSHQVTQMGQEVILRCVPISNHLYFYWYRQILGQKVEFLVSFYNNEISEKSEIFDDQFSVERPDGSNFTLKIRSTKLEDSAMYFCASKGSTASLHFGNGTRLTVT.